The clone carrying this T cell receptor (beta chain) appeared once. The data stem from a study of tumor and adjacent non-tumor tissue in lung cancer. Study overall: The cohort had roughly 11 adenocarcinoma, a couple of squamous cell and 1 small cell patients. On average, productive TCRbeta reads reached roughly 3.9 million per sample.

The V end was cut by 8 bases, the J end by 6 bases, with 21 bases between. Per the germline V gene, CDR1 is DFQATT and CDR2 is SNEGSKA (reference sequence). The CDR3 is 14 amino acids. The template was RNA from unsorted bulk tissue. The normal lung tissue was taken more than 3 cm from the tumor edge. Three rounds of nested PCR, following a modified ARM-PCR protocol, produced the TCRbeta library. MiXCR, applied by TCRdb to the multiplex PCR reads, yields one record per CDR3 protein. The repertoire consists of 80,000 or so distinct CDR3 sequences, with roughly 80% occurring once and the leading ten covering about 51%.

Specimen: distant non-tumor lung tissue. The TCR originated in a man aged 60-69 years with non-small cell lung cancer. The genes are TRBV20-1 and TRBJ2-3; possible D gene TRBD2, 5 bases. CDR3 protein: CSTSRLADPDTQYF. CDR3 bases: TGCAGTACTTCTCGGCTAGCCGACCCCGATACGCAGTATTTT.